The clone carrying this T cell receptor (beta chain) was found once. Its target is not known. In the authors' workflow: Using the CDR3 differences seen across clinicopathological groups, the authors built a distant-metastasis classifier for papillary thyroid cancer, which was meant to discriminate distant-metastatic patients. TCRdb re-analyzed the PCR reads through MiXCR. TCRdb, not the authors, supplied the V and J calls. The table has about 20,000 clones, 24% seen once. These data are taken from a study of metastatic and nonmetastatic thyroid tumors. Study-wide background: Thyroid patients, malignant and benign, had repertoires compared across blood and tumor or nodule tissue. Study-level findings and limits: For both blood and tumor, malignant thyroid tumors reportedly showed significantly higher TCR beta diversity than benign nodules did.

Thyroid surgery was preceded by no treatment in any patient. This clonotype originated in a female donor with papillary thyroid cancer or a benign thyroid nodule (not recorded which). Some clones in this sample may be carry-over from other donors' samples. The sample taken for sequencing was tumor tissue.

The CDR3 here is CSARDPALSGVGYTF. The CDR3, as DNA: TGCAGTGCTAGAGATCCCGCACTCTCGGGGGTTGGCTACACCTTC. The chain recombines TRBV20-1 with TRBJ1-2; D may be TRBD1 (5 bases). The germline CDR1 and CDR2 sequences are DFQATT and SNEGSKA (reference sequence). Trimming took off 0 bases at V and 7 bases at J, with 18 bases between the two ends. The CDR3 spans 15 residues.